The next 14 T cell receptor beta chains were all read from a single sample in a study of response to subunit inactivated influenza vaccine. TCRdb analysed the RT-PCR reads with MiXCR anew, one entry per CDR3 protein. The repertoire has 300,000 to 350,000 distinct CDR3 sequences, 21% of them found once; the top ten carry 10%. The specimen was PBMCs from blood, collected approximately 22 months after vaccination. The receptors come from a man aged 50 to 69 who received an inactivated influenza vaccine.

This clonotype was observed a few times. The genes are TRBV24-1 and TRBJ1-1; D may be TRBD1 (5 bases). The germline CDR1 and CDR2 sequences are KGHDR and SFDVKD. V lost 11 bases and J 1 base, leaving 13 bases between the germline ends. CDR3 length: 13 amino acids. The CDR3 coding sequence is TGTGCCATTGGGGACGGCTCGAACACTGAAGCTTTCTTT. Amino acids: CAIGDGSNTEAFF.

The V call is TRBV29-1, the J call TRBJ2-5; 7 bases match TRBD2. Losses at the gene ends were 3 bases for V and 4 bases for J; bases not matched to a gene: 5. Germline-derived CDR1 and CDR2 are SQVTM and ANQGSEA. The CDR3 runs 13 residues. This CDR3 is CSVEFAGVETQYF. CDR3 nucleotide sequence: TGCAGCGTTGAGTTCGCGGGAGTAGAGACCCAGTACTTC. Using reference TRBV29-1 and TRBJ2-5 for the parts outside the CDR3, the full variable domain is SAVISQKPSRDICQRGTSLTIQCQVDSQVTMMFWYRQQPGQSLTLIATANQGSEATYESGFVIDKFPISRPNLTFSTLTVSNMSPEDSSIYLCSVEFAGVETQYFGPGTRLLVL.

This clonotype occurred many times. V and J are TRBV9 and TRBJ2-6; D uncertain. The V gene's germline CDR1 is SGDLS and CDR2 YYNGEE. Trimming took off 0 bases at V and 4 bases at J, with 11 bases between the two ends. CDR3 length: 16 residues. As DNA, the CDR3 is TGTGCCAGCAGCGTAGCCGTTGAGCGAGGGGCCAACGTCCTGACTTTC. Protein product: CASSVAVERGANVLTF.

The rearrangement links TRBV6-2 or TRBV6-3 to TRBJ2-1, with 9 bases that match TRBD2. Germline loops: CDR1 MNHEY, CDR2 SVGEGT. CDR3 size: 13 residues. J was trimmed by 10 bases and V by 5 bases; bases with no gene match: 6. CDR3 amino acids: CASSTGLAREQFF. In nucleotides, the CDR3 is TGTGCCAGCAGTACGGGACTAGCTCGAGAGCAGTTCTTC.

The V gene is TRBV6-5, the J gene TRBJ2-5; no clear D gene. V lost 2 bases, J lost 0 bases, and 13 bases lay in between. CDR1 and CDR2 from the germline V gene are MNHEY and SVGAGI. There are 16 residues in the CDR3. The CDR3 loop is CASSYGSTPNQETQYF. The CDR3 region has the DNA TGTGCCAGCAGTTACGGATCCACACCGAACCAAGAGACCCAGTACTTC.

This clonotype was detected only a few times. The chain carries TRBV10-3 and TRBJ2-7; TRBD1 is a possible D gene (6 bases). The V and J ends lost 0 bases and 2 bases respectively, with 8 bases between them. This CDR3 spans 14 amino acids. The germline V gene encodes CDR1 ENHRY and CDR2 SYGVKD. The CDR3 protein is CAISESRDTYEQYF. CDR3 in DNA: TGTGCCATCAGTGAGTCGAGGGACACCTACGAGCAGTACTTC.

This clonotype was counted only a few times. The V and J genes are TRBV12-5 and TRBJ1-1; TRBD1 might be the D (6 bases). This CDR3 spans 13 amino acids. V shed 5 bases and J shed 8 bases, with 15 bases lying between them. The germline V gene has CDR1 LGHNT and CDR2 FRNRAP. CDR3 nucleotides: TGTGCTAGTGGTGCCCCTCAGGGGACGGAAGCTTTCTTT. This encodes CASGAPQGTEAFF.

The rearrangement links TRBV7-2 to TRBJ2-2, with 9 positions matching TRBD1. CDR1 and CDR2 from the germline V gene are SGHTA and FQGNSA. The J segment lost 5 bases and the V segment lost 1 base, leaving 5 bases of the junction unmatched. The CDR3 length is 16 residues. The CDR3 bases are TGTGCCAGCAGCTTAGTTGTTGGGACAGGGACCGGGGAGCTGTTTTTT. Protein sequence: CASSLVVGTGTGELFF.

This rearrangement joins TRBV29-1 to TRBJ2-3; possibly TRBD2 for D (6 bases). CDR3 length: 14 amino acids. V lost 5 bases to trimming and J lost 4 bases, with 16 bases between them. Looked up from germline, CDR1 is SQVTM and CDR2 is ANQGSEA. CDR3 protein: CSVKRDLLADTQYF. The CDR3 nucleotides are TGCAGCGTTAAACGGGACTTACTCGCAGATACGCAGTATTTT.

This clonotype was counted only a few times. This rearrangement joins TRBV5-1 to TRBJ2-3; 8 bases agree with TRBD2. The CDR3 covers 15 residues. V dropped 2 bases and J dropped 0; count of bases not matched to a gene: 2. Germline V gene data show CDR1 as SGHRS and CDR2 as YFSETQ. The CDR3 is CASSFSGASTDTQYF. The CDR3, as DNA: TGCGCCAGCAGCTTTAGCGGGGCGAGCACAGATACGCAGTATTTT.

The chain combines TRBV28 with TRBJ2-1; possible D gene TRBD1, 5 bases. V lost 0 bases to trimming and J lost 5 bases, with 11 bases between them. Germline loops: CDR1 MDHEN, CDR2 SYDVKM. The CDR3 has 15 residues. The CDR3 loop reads CASSLWRQQDNEQFF. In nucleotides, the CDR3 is TGTGCCAGCAGTTTATGGAGACAGCAGGACAATGAGCAGTTCTTC.

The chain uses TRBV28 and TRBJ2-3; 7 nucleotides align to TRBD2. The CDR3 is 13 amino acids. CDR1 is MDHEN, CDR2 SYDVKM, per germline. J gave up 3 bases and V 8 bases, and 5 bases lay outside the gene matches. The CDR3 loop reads CASGAGGTDTQYF. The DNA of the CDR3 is TGTGCCAGCGGAGCCGGGGGGACAGATACGCAGTATTTT.

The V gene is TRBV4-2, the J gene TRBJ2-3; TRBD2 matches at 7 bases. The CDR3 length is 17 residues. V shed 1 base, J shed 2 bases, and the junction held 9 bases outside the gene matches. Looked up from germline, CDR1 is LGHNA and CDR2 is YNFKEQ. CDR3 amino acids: CASSQAVAGYDTDTQYF. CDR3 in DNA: TGTGCCAGCAGCCAAGCCGTAGCGGGTTACGACACAGATACGCAGTATTTT.

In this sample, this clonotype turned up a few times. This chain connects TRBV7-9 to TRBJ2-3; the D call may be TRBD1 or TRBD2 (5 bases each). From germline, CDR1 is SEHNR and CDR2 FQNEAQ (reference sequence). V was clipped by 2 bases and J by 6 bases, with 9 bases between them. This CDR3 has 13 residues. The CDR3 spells CASSLSGGDTQYF. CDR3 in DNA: TGTGCCAGCAGCTTATCTGGGGGTGATACGCAGTATTTT.